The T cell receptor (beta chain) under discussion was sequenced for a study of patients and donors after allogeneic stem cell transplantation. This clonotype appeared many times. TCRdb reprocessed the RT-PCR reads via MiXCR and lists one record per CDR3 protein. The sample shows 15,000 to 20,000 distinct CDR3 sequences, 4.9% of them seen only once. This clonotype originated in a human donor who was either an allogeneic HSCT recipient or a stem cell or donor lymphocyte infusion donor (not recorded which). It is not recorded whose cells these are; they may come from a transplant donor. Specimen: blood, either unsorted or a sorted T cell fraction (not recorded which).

The CDR3 loop is CASSPIFDPQGGNTIYF. The CDR3 coding sequence is TGCGCCAGCAGCCCGATTTTTGACCCGCAGGGAGGAAACACCATATATTTT. J is TRBJ1-3 and V is TRBV5-1, with a weak D call TRBD1 (5 bases). The V gene lost 4 bases and the J gene lost 4 bases, with 21 bases spanning the gap. This CDR3 has 17 amino acids. CDR1 is SGHRS, CDR2 YFSETQ, per germline.